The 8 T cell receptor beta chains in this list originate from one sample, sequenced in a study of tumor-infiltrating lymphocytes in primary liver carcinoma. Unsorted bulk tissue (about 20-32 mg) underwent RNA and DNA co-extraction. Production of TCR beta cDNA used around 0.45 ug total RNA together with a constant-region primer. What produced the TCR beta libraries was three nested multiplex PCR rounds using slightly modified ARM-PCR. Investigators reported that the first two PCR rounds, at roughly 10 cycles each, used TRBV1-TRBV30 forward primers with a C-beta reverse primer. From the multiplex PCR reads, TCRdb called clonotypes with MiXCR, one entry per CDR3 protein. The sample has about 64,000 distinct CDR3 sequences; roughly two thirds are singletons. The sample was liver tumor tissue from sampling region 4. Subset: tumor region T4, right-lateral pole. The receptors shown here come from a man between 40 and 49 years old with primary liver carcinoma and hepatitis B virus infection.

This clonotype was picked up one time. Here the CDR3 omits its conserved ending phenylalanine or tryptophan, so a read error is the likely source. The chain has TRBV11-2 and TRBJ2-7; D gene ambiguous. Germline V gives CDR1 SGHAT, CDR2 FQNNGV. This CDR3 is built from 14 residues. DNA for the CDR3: TGTGCCAGAAGCTTAACTGACACTGCCTACGAGCAGTACCTC. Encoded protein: CARSLTDTAYEQYL.

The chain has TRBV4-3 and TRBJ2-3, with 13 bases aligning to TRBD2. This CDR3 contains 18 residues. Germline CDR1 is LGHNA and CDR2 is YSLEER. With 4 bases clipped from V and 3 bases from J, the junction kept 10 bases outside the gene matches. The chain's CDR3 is CASSPADTSGRVTDTQYF. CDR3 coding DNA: TGCGCCAGCAGCCCGGCCGATACTAGCGGGAGGGTAACAGATACGCAGTATTTT.

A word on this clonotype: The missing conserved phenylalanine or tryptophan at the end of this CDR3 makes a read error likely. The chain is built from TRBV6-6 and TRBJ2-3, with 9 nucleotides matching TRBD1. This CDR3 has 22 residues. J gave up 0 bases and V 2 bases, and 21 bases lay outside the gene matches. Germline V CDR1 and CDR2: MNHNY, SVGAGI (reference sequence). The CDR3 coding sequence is TGTGCCAGCAGTTACCCCCTCACAGGGGGCTGCGGGAGTAGAACTAGCACAGATACGCAGTATTTA. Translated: CASSYPLTGGCGSRTSTDTQYL.

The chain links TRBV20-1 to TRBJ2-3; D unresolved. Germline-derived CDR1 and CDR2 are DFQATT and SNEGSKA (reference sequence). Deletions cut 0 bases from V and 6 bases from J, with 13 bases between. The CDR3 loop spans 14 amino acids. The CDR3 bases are TGCAGTGCTAGAGATGCAGGCACGGATGATACGCAGTATTTT. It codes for CSARDAGTDDTQYF.

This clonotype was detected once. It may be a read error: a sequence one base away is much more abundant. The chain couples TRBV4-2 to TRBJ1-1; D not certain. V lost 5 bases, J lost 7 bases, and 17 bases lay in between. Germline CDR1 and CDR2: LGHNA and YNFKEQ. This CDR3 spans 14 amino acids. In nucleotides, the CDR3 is TGTGCCAGCAGCACAAACCAGAGAGGCGTTGAAGCTTTCTTT. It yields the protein CASSTNQRGVEAFF.

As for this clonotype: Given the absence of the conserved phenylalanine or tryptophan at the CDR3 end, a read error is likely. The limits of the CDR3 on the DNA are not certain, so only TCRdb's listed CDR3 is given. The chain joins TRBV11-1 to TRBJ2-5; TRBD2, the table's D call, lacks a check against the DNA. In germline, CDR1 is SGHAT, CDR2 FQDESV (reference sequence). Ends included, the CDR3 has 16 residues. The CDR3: CASSLSPPSGKETQYL.

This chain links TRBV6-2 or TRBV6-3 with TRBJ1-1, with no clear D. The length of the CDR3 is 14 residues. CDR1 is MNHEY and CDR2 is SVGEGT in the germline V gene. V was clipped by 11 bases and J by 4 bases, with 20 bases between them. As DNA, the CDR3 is TGTGCCGACCTCCCTGAGACCGCCTTCACTGAAGCTTTCTTT. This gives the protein CADLPETAFTEAFF.

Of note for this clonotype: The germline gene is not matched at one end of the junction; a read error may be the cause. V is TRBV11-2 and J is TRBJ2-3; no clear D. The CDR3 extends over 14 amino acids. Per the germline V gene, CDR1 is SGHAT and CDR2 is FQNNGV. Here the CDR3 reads CASSPPDRADTQYF. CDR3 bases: TGTGCCAGCAGCCCCCCGGACCGGGCAGATACGCAGTACTTT.